This is a list of T cell receptor beta chains from one sample in a study of cytomegalovirus exposure and HLA in healthy donors. Profiling relied on immunoSEQ multiplex PCR, and the TCRdb table lists in-frame clones only, not all of them. Seen here are about 140,000 clones, around 80% observed once, and the top ten hold about 2%. Sequencing was done on a sample of PBMCs. Every receptor here comes from a man in his thirties or forties in good health and CMV-seronegative. The CDR3 runs from the conserved cysteine through the conserved F or W. Fields, in order: J gene, clone size, D gene, V gene, CDR3 DNA, CDR3 protein. D genes are given only for firm matches. Not every row has a clone size; where given, it reads once, few, many or a size class.

TRBJ2-5,.,TRBD2,TRBV7-7,TGTGCTAGCAGCTCAGCAAGCGGGAGTGGAGAGACCCAGTACTTC,CASSSASGSGETQYF
TRBJ2-7,.,TRBD1,TRBV7-2,TGTGCCAGCAGCCTGACAGGGGTCTACGAGCAGTACTTC,CASSLTGVYEQYF
TRBJ1-2,.,.,TRBV28,TGTGCCAGCAGCAGACAGCGCGGCTACACCTTC,CASSRQRGYTF
TRBJ2-1,.,.,TRBV5-1,TGCGCCAGCAGCTTGAATTTCGATGAGCAGTTCTTC,CASSLNFDEQFF
TRBJ2-7,.,TRBD2,TRBV6-5,TGTGCCAGCAGTTACGGGACTAGCGGGCTTATTGAGCAGTACTTC,CASSYGTSGLIEQYF
TRBJ2-3,.,.,TRBV7-2,TGTGCCAGCAGCCGCGGGGCGAGAGATACGCAGTATTTT,CASSRGARDTQYF
TRBJ1-5,.,TRBD1,TRBV7-2,TGTGCCAGCAGCTCCCAGGGGGATCAGCCCCAGCATTTT,CASSSQGDQPQHF
TRBJ1-5,.,TRBD1,TRBV10-3,TGTGCCATCAGTGCGTCCCCCGGGACAGGGGGAAATCAGCCCCAGCATTTT,CAISASPGTGGNQPQHF
TRBJ1-5,.,TRBD1,TRBV7-8,TGTGCCAGCAGCTTACAGGGGGGCAGGTTGAATCAGCCCCAGCATTTT,CASSLQGGRLNQPQHF
TRBJ1-4,.,.,TRBV7-9,TGTGCCAGCCTCCCCCCCAGGGGAAGGAAACTGTTTTTT,CASLPPRGRKLFF
TRBJ1-5,.,.,TRBV7-2,TGTGCCAGCAGCCTACTGGGGCCCCGCAATAGCAATCAGCCCCAGCATTTT,CASSLLGPRNSNQPQHF
TRBJ1-1,.,.,TRBV11-2,TGTGCCAGCAGCTGGAGTCGGGGGGCGAACACTGAAGCTTTCTTT,CASSWSRGANTEAFF
TRBJ2-7,.,.,TRBV5-1,TGCGCCAGCAGCTTGGCCGAGTCAGAGGCTCCCTACGAGCAGTACTTC,CASSLAESEAPYEQYF
TRBJ2-5,.,.,TRBV5-4,TGTGCCAGCAGCTACACCAAGGGGGTGGAGACCCAGTACTTC,CASSYTKGVETQYF
TRBJ1-2,once,.,TRBV6-5,TGTGCCAGCAGTTATCTGGGGGGTAACTATGGCTACACCTTC,CASSYLGGNYGYTF
TRBJ2-3,.,TRBD1,TRBV28,TGTGCCAGCAATTTTGTCGGACAGGGGGCAGATACGCAGTATTTT,CASNFVGQGADTQYF
TRBJ2-7,.,TRBD2,TRBV5-6,TGTGCCAGCGGACTCCGACTAGCGGGAGGCCACGAGCAGTACTTC,CASGLRLAGGHEQYF
TRBJ1-4,.,TRBD1,TRBV7-2,TGTGCCAGCAAAGGGGGCCCTAATGAAAAACTGTTTTTT,CASKGGPNEKLFF
TRBJ2-2,.,TRBD1,TRBV6-4,TGTGCCAGCAGTTGGGACAGCGGCCCCGGGGAGCTGTTTTTT,CASSWDSGPGELFF
TRBJ2-1,once,TRBD1,TRBV7-7,TGTGCTAGCAGCGAGACAGGGTACAATGAGCAGTTCTTC,CASSETGYNEQFF
TRBJ1-5,.,.,TRBV2,TGTGCCAGCAAAACGGACACCCTAAATCAGCCCCAGCATTTT,CASKTDTLNQPQHF
TRBJ1-1,.,.,TRBV11-2,TGTGCCAGCAGCTTCCCACAGCTCATGAACACTGAAGCTTTCTTT,CASSFPQLMNTEAFF
TRBJ2-7,.,.,TRBV11-3,TGTGCCAGCAGCTTAGGGACAGCTTCCTACGAGCAGTACTTC,CASSLGTASYEQYF
TRBJ2-1,.,TRBD2,TRBV6-6,TGTGCCAGCAGTCCCACTAGCGGGAGGATGGGTGAGCAGTTCTTC,CASSPTSGRMGEQFF
TRBJ1-5,.,.,TRBV15,TGTGCCACCAGCTCCCGTAGCAATCAGCCCCAGCATTTT,CATSSRSNQPQHF
TRBJ2-7,.,TRBD2,TRBV6-4,TGTGCCAGCAGTCCTAGACTAGCGCTCTCCTACGAGCAGTACTTC,CASSPRLALSYEQYF
TRBJ1-5,.,TRBD1,TRBV29-1,TGCAGCGTCGTTAAAGGACAGGGGCAGCCCCAGCATTTT,CSVVKGQGQPQHF